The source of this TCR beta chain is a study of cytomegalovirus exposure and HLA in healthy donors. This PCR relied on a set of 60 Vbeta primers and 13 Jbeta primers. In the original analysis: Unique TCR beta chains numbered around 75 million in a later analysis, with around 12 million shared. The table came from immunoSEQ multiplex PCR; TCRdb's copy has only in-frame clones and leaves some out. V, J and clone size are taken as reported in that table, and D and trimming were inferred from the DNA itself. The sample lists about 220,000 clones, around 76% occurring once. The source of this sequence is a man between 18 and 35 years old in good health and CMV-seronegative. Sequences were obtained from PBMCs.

This CDR3 is CSGTGTGSYEQYF. CDR3 DNA sequence: TGCAGCGGAACCGGGACAGGCTCGTACGAGCAGTACTTC. The chain joins TRBV29-1 to TRBJ2-5; 8 nucleotides agree with TRBD1. Matching the DNA end better, TRBJ2-7 makes the J call doubtful. Germline values: CDR1 SQVTM, CDR2 ANQGSEA. The CDR3 contains 13 residues.